This T cell receptor (beta chain) was recorded in a study of blood T cell repertoires in COVID-19. Background on the study: Spain, Italy and the United States supplied samples that represented acute and convalescent COVID-19. PBMCs, B-cell-depleted T cells, or T cells provided the cDNA or gDNA that made up the material.

This CDR3 contains 13 residues. The germline V and J ends were trimmed by 0 bases and 6 bases, with 10 bases remaining between them. Germline V gene data show CDR1 as SGHNT and CDR2 as YYREEE (reference sequence). Original methodology: Amplified reference gene primers provided the basis for estimating nucleated cell counts. TCRdb's table, derived via immunoSEQ multiplex PCR, lists solely in-frame clones and lacks some. The V and J calls and clone size are taken from that table; D and trimming were inferred from the DNA. The sample has 40,000 to 55,000 clones; about 85% are singletons. V gene TRBV5-4 combines with J gene TRBJ2-7; possible D gene TRBD2, 5 bases. The sequence derives from an elderly woman with acute or convalescent COVID-19. The sample comprised peripheral blood. CDR3 sequence (DNA): TGTGCCAGCAGCTTGGAGCCGAGGGCCGAGCAGTACTTC. Protein sequence: CASSLEPRAEQYF.